The rows below give T cell receptor beta chains drawn from one sample of a study of OX40 agonist ivuxolimab in advanced cancers. Repertoires were generated with immunoSEQ multiplex PCR, while TCRdb's copy carries only in-frame clones and drops some. The table shows approximately 70,000 clones, with 70% to 90% occurring only once. Here the sequenced sample was CD4+ or CD8+ T cells sorted from blood, taken in a trial of the OX40 agonist ivuxolimab. The source of these receptors is an adult with an advanced solid tumor such as melanoma, head and neck, liver or kidney cancer. Both conserved end residues are trimmed from each CDR3. The size entry is marked missing in some rows and otherwise reads once, few, many or a size class.

clone_size v_call cdr3_aa
. TRBV6-5 ASSTGTGQREQY
few TRBV6-5 ASLQRPNYGYT
few TRBV6-6 AVGTDNEQF
. TRBV5-1 ASSLVLQGRYNTGELF
. TRBV7-1 ASSLTGYEQY
. TRBV9 ASSTSSGGAWNIQY
. TRBV2 ASQDSLYEQY
. TRBV5-4 ASSTRQAGYEQY
. TRBV6-5 ASSTGGAFAYEQY
. TRBV4-1 ASSPTGDAKTQY
. TRBV28 ASSLSGLFADTQY
. TRBV28 ASSPYQGATNEKLF
. TRBV20-1 SARDSEQY
. TRBV11-3 ASSLGGQDTGELF
once TRBV18 ASSPRRETETQY
. TRBV10-3 AIREPGQATYEQY
. TRBV7-8 ASSSEVPGLRLGGYSPLH
. TRBV18 ASSPDRYEQY
. TRBV4-1 ASSQAATSGFGNTIY
. TRBV25-1 ASSGTVYGYT
. TRBV7-2 ASSFQTGSNEKLF
. TRBV6-1 ASSEARTGKDTQY
. TRBV28 ASSLWQPVGDTKLF
. TRBV2 ASSDGGRGQPQH
. TRBV18 ASSHRLGTGLNTEAF
once TRBV5-4 ASSLGAGYDRSQY
. TRBV2 ASGGQGLGQPQH
. TRBV15 ATRRDMGAYTEAF
. TRBV4-1 ASSPARLSNTGELF
. TRBV28 ASRPLMRASGRAGNTGELF
. TRBV7-9 ASSSLSRSSYNEQF
few TRBV5-1 ASSPGGGGPRETQY
. TRBV10-3 AISGGFTGAPSTEAF
. TRBV30 AWRPSINTIY
once TRBV27 ASTKDRGRKTGELF
. TRBV7-9 ASSLSPGGIRGTEAF
. TRBV9 ASSVGGGGAGRDTQY
. TRBV9 ASSVEMNTEAF
. TRBV6-5 ASSYVPPGESGTQY
few TRBV7-9 ASSQDRGSYNEQF
. TRBV5-1 ASSLAGTGIQY
. TRBV14 ASSQTRLARADTQY